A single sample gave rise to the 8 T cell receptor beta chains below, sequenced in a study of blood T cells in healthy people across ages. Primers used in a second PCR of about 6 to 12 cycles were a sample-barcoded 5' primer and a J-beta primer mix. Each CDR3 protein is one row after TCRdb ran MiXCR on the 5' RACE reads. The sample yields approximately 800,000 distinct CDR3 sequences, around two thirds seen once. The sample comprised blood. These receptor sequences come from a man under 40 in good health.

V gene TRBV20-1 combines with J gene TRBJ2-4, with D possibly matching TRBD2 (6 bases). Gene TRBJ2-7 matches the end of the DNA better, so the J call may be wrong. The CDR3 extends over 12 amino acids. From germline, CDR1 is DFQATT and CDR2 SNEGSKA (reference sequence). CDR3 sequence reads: CSARGGVDEQYF. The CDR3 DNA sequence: TGCAGTGCTAGGGGCGGGGTCGACGAGCAGTACTTC.

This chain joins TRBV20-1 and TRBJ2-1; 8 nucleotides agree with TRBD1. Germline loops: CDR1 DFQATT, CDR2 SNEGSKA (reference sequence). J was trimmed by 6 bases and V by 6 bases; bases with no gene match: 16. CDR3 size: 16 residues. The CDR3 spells CSANIPWTGWGNEQFF. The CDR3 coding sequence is TGCAGTGCCAACATACCCTGGACAGGGTGGGGCAATGAGCAGTTCTTC.

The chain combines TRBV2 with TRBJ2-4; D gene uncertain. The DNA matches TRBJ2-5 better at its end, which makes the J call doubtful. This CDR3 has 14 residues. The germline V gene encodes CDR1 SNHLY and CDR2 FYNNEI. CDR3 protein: CASSEEISQETQYF. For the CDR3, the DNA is TGTGCCAGCAGTGAAGAGATATCCCAAGAGACCCAGTACTTC.

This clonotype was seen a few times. CDR3 coding DNA: TGCAGCGTTGCCCGGGACAGTCAGAGTAGTAGCAATCAGCCCCAGCATTTT. It yields the protein CSVARDSQSSSNQPQHF. V gene TRBV29-1 combines with J gene TRBJ1-5; 7 bases match TRBD1. This CDR3 has 17 residues. CDR1 and CDR2 from the germline V gene are SQVTM and ANQGSEA. After removal of 4 bases from V and 0 bases from J, the junction contained 12 bases not matched to a gene.

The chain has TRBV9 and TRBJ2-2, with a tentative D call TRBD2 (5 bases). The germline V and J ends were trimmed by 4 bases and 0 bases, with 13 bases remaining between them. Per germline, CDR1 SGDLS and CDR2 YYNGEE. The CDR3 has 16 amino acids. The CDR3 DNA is TGTGCCAGCAGCCCGAGAGCGGCGGCGAACACCGGGGAGCTGTTTTTT. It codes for CASSPRAAANTGELFF.

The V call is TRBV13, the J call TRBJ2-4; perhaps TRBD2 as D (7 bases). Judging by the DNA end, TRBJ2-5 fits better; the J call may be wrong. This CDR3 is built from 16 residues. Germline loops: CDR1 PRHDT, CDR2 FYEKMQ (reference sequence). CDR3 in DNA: TGTGCCAGCAGCTTAGGACGCGGGGGCCAGGGAGAGACCCAGTACTTC. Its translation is CASSLGRGGQGETQYF.

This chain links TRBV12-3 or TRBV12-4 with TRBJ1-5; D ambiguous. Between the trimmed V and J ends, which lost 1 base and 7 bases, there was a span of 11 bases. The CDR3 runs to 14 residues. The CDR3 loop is CASSLEWEVQPQHF. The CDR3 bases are TGTGCCAGCAGTTTAGAGTGGGAAGTGCAGCCCCAGCATTTT.

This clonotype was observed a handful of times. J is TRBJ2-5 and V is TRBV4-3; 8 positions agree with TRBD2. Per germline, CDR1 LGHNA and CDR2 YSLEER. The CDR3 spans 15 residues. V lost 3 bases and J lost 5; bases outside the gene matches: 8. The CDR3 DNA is TGCGCCAGCAGCCAGACGCCGGGACTAGTGGAGACCCAGTACTTC. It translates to CASSQTPGLVETQYF.